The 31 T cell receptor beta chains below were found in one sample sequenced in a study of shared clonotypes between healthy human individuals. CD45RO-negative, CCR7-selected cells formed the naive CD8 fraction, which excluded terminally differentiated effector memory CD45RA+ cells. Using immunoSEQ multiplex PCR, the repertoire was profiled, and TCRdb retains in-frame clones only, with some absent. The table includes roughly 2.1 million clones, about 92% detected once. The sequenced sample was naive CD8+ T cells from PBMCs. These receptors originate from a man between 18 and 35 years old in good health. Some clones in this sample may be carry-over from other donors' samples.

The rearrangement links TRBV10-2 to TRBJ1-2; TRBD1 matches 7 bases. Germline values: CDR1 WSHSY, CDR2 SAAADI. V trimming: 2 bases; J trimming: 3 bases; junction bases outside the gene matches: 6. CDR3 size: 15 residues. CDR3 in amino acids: CASSEQGGGYYGYTF. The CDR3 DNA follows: TGCGCCAGCAGTGAGCAGGGGGGCGGATACTATGGCTACACCTTC.

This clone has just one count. The CDR3: CASSWTGGVRFTYEQYF. CDR3 nucleotides: TGTGCCAGCAGCTGGACAGGGGGTGTTAGGTTCACCTACGAGCAGTACTTC. This sequence joins TRBV7-2 and TRBJ2-7; 10 bases are a match to TRBD1. Unmatched junction bases numbered 11, after V lost 4 bases and J lost 2 bases. The CDR3 totals 17 residues. CDR1 is SGHTA and CDR2 is FQGNSA in the germline V gene.

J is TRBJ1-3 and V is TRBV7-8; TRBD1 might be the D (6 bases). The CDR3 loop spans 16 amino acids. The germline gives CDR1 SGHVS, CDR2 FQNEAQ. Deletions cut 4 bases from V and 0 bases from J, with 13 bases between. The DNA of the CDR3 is TGTGCCAGCAGCTCAGGGGTCGGAACCTCTGGAAACACCATATATTTT. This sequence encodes CASSSGVGTSGNTIYF.

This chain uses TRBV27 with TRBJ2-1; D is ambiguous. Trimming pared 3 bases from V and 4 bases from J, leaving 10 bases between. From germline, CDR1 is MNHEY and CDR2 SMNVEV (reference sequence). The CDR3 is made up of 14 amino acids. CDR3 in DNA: TGTGCCAGCAGTTTTGGGCAGGTTTACAATGAGCAGTTCTTC. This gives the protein CASSFGQVYNEQFF.

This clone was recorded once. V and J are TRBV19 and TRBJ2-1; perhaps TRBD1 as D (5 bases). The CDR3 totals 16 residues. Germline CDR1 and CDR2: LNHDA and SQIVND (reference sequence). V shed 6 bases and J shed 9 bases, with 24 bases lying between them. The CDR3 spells CASSPRFGSRQGEQFF. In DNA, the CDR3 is TGTGCCAGTAGCCCACGATTCGGTAGTCGTCAGGGTGAGCAGTTCTTC.

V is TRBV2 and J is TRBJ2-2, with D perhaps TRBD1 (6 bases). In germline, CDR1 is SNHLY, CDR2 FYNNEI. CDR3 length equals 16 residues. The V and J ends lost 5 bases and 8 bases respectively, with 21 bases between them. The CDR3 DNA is TGTGCCAGCAGTCTCGAGACAGGAGTTGTGGTAGGGGAGCTGTTTTTT. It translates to CASSLETGVVVGELFF. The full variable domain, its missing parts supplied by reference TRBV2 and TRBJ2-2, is EPEVTQTPSHQVTQMGQEVILRCVPISNHLYFYWYRQILGQKVEFLVSFYNNEISEKSEIFDDQFSVERPDGSNFTLKIRSTKLEDSAMYFCASSLETGVVVGELFFGEGSRLTVL.

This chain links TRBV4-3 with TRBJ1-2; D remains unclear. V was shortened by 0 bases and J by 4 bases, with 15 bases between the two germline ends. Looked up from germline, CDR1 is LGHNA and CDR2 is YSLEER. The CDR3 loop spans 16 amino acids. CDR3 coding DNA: TGCGCCAGCAGCCAAGAGCGGCAGACCTCGCTCTATGGCTACACCTTC. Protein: CASSQERQTSLYGYTF.

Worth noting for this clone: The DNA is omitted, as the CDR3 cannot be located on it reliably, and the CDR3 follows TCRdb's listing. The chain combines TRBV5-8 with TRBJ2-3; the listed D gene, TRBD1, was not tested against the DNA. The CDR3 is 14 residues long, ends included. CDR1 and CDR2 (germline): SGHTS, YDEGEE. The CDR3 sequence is CASSWGQGAPQEYF.

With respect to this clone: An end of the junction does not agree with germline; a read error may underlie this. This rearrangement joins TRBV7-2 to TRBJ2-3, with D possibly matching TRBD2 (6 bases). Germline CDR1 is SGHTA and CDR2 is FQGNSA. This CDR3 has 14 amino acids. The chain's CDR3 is CASSSWRATNTQYF. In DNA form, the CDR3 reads TGTGCCAGCAGCTCATGGAGGGCCACAAATACGCAGTATTTT. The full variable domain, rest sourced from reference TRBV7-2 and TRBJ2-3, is GAGVSQSPSNKVTEKGKDVELRCDPISGHTALYWYRQSLGQGLEFLIYFQGNSAPDKSGLPSDRFSAERTGGSVSTLTIQRTQQEDSAVYLCASSSWRATNTQYFGPGTRLTVL.

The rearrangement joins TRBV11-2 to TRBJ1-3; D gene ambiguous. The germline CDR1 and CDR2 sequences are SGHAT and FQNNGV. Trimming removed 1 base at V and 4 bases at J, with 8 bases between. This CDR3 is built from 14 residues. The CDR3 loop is CASSLGAGGNTIYF. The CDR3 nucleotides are TGTGCCAGCAGCTTAGGGGCAGGCGGAAACACCATATATTTT.

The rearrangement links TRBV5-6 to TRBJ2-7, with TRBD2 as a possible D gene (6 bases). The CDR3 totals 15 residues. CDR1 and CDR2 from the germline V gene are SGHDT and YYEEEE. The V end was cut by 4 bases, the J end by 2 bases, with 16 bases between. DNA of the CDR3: TGTGCCAGCAGCGGGGGGTGGGACGAGGCCTACGAGCAGTACTTC. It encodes CASSGGWDEAYEQYF.

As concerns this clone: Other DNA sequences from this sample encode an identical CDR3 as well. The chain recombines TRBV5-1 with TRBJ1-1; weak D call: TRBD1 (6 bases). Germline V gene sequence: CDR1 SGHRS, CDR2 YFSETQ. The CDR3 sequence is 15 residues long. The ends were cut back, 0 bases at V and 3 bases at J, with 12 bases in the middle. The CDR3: CASSLEQGPYTEAFF. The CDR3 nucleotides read TGCGCCAGCAGCTTGGAGCAGGGGCCGTACACTGAAGCTTTCTTT.

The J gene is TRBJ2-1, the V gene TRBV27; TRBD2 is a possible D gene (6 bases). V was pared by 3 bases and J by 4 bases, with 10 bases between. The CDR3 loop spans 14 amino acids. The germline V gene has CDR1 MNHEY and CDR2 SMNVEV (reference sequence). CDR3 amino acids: CASSFGTGYNEQFF. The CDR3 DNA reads TGTGCCAGCAGTTTCGGGACTGGATACAATGAGCAGTTCTTC.

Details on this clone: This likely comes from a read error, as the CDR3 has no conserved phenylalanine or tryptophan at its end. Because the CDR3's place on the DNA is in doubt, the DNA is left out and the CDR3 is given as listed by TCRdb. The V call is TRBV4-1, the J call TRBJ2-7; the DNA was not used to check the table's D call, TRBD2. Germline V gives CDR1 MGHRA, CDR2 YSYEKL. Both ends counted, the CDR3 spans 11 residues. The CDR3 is CASSQGPRWYL.

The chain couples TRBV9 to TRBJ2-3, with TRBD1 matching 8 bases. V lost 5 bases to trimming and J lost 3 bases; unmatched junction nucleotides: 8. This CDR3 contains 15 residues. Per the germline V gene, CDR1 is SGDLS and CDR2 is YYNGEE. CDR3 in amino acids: CASSISRGLTDTQYF. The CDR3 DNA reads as TGTGCCAGCAGTATATCCAGGGGGCTAACAGATACGCAGTATTTT. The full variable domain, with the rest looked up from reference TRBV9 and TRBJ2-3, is DSGVTQTPKHLITATGQRVTLRCSPRSGDLSVYWYQQSLDQGLQFLIQYYNGEERAKGNILERFSAQQFPDLHSELNLSSLELGDSALYFCASSISRGLTDTQYFGPGTRLTVL.

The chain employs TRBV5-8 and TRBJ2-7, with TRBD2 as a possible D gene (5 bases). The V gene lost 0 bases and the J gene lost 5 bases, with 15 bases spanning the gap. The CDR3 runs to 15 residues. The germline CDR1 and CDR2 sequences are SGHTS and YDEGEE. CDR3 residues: CASSLVSWRADEQYF. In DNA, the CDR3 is TGTGCCAGCAGCTTGGTCTCCTGGCGGGCGGACGAGCAGTACTTC.

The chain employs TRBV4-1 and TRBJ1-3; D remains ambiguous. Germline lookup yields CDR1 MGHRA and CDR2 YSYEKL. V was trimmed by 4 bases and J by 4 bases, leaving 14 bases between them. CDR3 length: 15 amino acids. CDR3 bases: TGCGCCAGCAGCCCAAGGCACGGCTCAGGAAACACCATATATTTT. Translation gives CASSPRHGSGNTIYF.

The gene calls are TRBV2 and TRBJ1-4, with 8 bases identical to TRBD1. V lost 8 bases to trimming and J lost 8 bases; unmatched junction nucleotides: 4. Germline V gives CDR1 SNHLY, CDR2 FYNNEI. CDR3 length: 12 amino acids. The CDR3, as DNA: TGTGCCAGCTGGACAGGGACCGAAAAACTGTTTTTT. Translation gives CASWTGTEKLFF.

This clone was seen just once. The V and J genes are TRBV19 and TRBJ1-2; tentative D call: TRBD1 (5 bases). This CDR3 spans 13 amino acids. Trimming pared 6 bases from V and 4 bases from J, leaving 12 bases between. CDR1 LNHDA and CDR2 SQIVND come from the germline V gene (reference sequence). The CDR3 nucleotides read TGTGCCAGTAGATTAAAAGGGGCCTATGGCTACACCTTC. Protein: CASRLKGAYGYTF.

The DNA of the CDR3 is TGTGCCAGTAGTATTGGTTCCGGCGGCTCCTACAATGAGCAGTTCTTC. Its translation is CASSIGSGGSYNEQFF. The chain joins TRBV19 to TRBJ2-1; no definite D call. CDR3 length equals 16 residues. V lost 3 bases and J 0 bases, leaving 12 bases between the germline ends. CDR1 is LNHDA and CDR2 is SQIVND in the germline V gene (reference sequence).

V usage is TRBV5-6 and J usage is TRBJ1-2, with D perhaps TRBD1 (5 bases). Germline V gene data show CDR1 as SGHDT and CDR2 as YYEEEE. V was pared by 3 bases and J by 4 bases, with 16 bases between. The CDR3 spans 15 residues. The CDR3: CASSYQGENLYGYTF. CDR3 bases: TGTGCCAGCAGCTACCAAGGGGAGAATCTCTATGGCTACACCTTC.

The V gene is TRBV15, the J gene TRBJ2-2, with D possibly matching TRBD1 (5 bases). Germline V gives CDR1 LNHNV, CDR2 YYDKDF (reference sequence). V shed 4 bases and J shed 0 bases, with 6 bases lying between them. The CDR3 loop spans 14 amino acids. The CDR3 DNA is TGTGCCACCAGCAAGGGGCCGAACACCGGGGAGCTGTTTTTT. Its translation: CATSKGPNTGELFF.

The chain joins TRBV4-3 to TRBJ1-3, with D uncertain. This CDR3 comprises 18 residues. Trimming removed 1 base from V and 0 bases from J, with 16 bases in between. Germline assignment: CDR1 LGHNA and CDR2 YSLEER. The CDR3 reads CASSQGVAGKPSGNTIYF. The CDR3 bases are TGCGCCAGCAGCCAAGGGGTCGCGGGGAAGCCCTCTGGAAACACCATATATTTT.

Here the CDR3 reads CASAPDRGRDGYTF. The CDR3 DNA is TGTGCCAGCGCACCTGACAGGGGGCGAGATGGCTACACCTTC. This sequence joins TRBV6-1 and TRBJ1-2; 10 bases line up with TRBD1. The J segment lost 6 bases and the V segment lost 8 bases, leaving 9 bases of the junction unmatched. The germline gives CDR1 MNHNS, CDR2 SASEGT. CDR3 length equals 14 residues.

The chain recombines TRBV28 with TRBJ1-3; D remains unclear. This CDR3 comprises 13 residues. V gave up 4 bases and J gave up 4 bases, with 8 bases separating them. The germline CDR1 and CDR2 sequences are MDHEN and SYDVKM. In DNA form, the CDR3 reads TGTGCCAGCAGTTACGCAACAGGAAACACCATATATTTT. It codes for CASSYATGNTIYF.

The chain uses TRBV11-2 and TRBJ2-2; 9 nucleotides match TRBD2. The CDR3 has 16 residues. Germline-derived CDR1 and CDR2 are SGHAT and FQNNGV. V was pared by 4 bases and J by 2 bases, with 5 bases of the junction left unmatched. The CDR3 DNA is TGTGCCAGCAGCTCCCGACTAGCGGTAAACACCGGGGAGCTGTTTTTT. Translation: CASSSRLAVNTGELFF.

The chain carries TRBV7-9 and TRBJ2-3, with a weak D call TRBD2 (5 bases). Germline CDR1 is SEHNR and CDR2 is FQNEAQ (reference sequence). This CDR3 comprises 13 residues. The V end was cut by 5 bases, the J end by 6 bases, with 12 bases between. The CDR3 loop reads CASSASGSDTQYF. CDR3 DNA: TGTGCCAGCAGCGCGTCGGGGTCGGATACGCAGTATTTT.

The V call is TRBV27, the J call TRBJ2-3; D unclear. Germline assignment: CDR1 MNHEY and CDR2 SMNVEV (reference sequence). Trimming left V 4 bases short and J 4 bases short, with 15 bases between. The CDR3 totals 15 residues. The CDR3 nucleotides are TGTGCCAGCAGTTCCCAGGCCGAAGGCCCAGATACGCAGTATTTT. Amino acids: CASSSQAEGPDTQYF.

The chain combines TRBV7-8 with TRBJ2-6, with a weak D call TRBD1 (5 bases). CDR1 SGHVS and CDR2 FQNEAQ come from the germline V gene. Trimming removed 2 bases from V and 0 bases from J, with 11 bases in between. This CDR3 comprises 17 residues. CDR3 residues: CASSLFGAGSGANVLTF. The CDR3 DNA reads TGTGCCAGCAGCTTATTTGGGGCCGGCTCTGGGGCCAACGTCCTGACTTTC.

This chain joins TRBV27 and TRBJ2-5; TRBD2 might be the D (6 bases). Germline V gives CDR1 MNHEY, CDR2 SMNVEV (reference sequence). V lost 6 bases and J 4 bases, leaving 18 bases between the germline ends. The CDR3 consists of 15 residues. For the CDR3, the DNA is TGTGCCAGCAGGGTACTTGGGGGAGGAGGAGAGACCCAGTACTTC. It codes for CASRVLGGGGETQYF.

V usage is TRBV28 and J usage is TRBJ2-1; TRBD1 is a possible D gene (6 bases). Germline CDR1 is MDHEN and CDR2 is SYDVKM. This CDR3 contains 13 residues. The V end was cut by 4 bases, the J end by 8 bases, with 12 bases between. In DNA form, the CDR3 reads TGTGCCAGCAGTTGGGGGCAATTTCATGAGCAGTTCTTC. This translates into CASSWGQFHEQFF.